These 26 T cell receptor beta chains were all obtained from the same sample, sequenced in a study of T cell responses to AZD1222 COVID-19 vaccine. The repertoire was sequenced with immunoSEQ multiplex PCR; TCRdb's copy has only in-frame clones and lacks some. The sample has about 110,000 clones; approximately 88% are singletons. The material was peripheral blood, obtained on day 0 of MenACWY control vaccination. All receptors come from an adult in good health.

This chain joins TRBV30 and TRBJ1-4; maybe TRBD1 (6 bases). Germline CDR1 and CDR2: GTSNPN and SVGIG (reference sequence). V shed 3 bases and J shed 0 bases, with 14 bases lying between them. This CDR3 is built from 16 residues. CDR3 protein: CAWRGVGQPTNEKLFF. The CDR3 DNA reads as TGTGCCTGGAGGGGGGTCGGACAGCCAACTAATGAAAAACTGTTTTTT.

The J gene is TRBJ2-7, the V gene TRBV24-1, with TRBD1 as a possible D gene (6 bases). Trimming removed 9 bases at V and 2 bases at J, with 13 bases between. CDR3 length equals 13 residues. CDR1 is KGHDR, CDR2 SFDVKD, per germline. The CDR3: CATAGQTPYEQYF. The CDR3 DNA is TGTGCCACCGCTGGACAGACACCCTACGAGCAGTACTTC.

The chain is built from TRBV6-5 and TRBJ2-7; D gene ambiguous. Germline V gene data show CDR1 as MNHEY and CDR2 as SVGAGI. There are 12 residues in the CDR3. V dropped 0 bases and J dropped 2 bases, with 2 bases sitting between them. The CDR3 spells CASSYSAYEQYF. DNA of the CDR3: TGTGCCAGCAGTTACTCGGCCTACGAGCAGTACTTC.

The V gene is TRBV5-1, the J gene TRBJ2-2, with 11 bases that match TRBD2. CDR1 and CDR2 from the germline V gene are SGHRS and YFSETQ. V dropped 3 bases and J dropped 4; count of bases not matched to a gene: 5. This CDR3 is built from 16 residues. CDR3 protein: CASSSLAGGSTGELFF. CDR3 bases: TGCGCCAGCAGCTCGCTAGCGGGAGGTAGCACCGGGGAGCTGTTTTTT.

This clone has a handful of counts. This rearrangement joins TRBV5-1 to TRBJ1-1, with D unclear. This CDR3 has 13 amino acids. The germline V gene encodes CDR1 SGHRS and CDR2 YFSETQ. Trimming took 7 bases from V and 1 from J, leaving 11 bases between them. CDR3 amino acids: CASLEGPNTEAFF. In nucleotides, the CDR3 is TGCGCCAGCTTAGAGGGCCCGAACACTGAAGCTTTCTTT.

The chain is built from TRBV7-3 and TRBJ2-3; 7 bases agree with TRBD2. This CDR3 contains 14 residues. The ends lost 1 base at V and 6 bases at J; junction bases unmatched: 4. Per germline, CDR1 SGHTA and CDR2 FQGTGA. In DNA form, the CDR3 reads TGTGCCAGCAGCTTAAGCGGGAGTATCGATACGCAGTATTTT. It yields the protein CASSLSGSIDTQYF.

This chain links TRBV28 with TRBJ1-2; D is unresolved. V lost 2 bases to trimming and J lost 2 bases, with 0 bases between them. Germline V gene data show CDR1 as MDHEN and CDR2 as SYDVKM. This CDR3 comprises 11 residues. CDR3 nucleotide sequence: TGTGCCAGCAGTTTAAACTATGGCTACACCTTC. As protein: CASSLNYGYTF.

This chain uses TRBV5-6 with TRBJ2-5; D call uncertain. Between the trimmed V and J ends, which lost 0 bases and 1 base, there was a span of 4 bases. The CDR3 is 13 amino acids. Germline loops: CDR1 SGHDT, CDR2 YYEEEE. CDR3 in amino acids: CASSLGFQETQYF. The CDR3 DNA sequence: TGTGCCAGCAGCTTGGGGTTCCAAGAGACCCAGTACTTC.

The rearrangement joins TRBV4-1 to TRBJ2-7, with 9 positions matching TRBD1. The CDR3 totals 15 residues. Unmatched junction bases numbered 1, after V lost 1 base and J lost 0 bases. The germline gives CDR1 MGHRA, CDR2 YSYEKL. CDR3: CASSQAQGASYEQYF. CDR3 in DNA: TGCGCCAGCAGCCAAGCACAGGGGGCCTCCTACGAGCAGTACTTC.

A single count supports this clone. V and J are TRBV6-5 and TRBJ2-1; D call uncertain. The V and J ends lost 3 bases and 3 bases respectively, with 9 bases between them. The CDR3 loop spans 14 amino acids. Germline CDR1 MNHEY, CDR2 SVGAGI. CDR3 residues: CASSYGLYYNEQFF. The CDR3 DNA sequence: TGTGCCAGCAGTTATGGGCTATACTACAATGAGCAGTTCTTC.

This clone occurred a few times. The gene calls are TRBV4-1 and TRBJ1-4; perhaps TRBD1 as D (5 bases). Germline V lookup: CDR1 MGHRA, CDR2 YSYEKL. The CDR3 has 15 residues. V was pared by 5 bases and J by 0 bases, with 10 bases between. The CDR3: CASSIPGATNEKLFF. CDR3 sequence (DNA): TGCGCCAGCAGCATACCGGGGGCAACTAATGAAAAACTGTTTTTT.

The chain couples TRBV7-2 to TRBJ2-2; the match to TRBD2 covers 9 bases. Trimming removed 5 bases from V and 2 bases from J; junction bases left unmatched: 6. CDR3 size: 16 residues. Germline V CDR1 and CDR2: SGHTA, FQGNSA. The CDR3 coding sequence is TGTGCCAGCAGCCCCAAGGGACTAGCTAACACCGGGGAGCTGTTTTTT. Protein: CASSPKGLANTGELFF.

This clone was seen once. V gene TRBV28 combines with J gene TRBJ1-4; the match to TRBD1 covers 10 bases. Germline values: CDR1 MDHEN, CDR2 SYDVKM. This CDR3 comprises 15 residues. The V segment lost 4 bases and the J segment 14 bases; nucleotides outside the gene matches: 13. CDR3 amino acids: CASSSGQGISRGLFF. The CDR3 DNA reads TGTGCCAGCAGTTCGGGACAGGGGATTTCGAGAGGGCTGTTTTTT.

The chain is built from TRBV7-3 and TRBJ1-1; no definite D call. Germline V gives CDR1 SGHTA, CDR2 FQGTGA. The CDR3 contains 14 residues. Between the trimmed V and J ends, which lost 3 bases and 0 bases, there was a span of 8 bases. The CDR3 sequence is CASSFGLLNTEAFF. The CDR3 region has the DNA TGTGCCAGCAGCTTTGGCCTTTTGAACACTGAAGCTTTCTTT.

This chain uses TRBV4-1 with TRBJ2-7; 7 nucleotides line up with TRBD1. The length of the CDR3 is 15 residues. Germline values: CDR1 MGHRA, CDR2 YSYEKL. The V segment lost 3 bases and the J segment 3 bases; nucleotides outside the gene matches: 8. The CDR3 nucleotides read TGCGCCAGCAGCCAGAACCGTGGGACAGTCTACGAGCAGTACTTC. The encoded protein is CASSQNRGTVYEQYF.

The genes are TRBV6-5 and TRBJ2-7; D not certain. The CDR3 runs to 16 residues. V lost 0 bases, J lost 3 bases, and 15 bases lay in between. The V gene's germline CDR1 is MNHEY and CDR2 SVGAGI. This chain's CDR3 is CASSYSTPPENYEQYF. The CDR3 coding sequence is TGTGCCAGCAGTTACTCCACCCCCCCAGAAAACTACGAGCAGTACTTC.

The chain uses TRBV9 and TRBJ2-1; D unclear. The length of the CDR3 is 18 residues. Looked up from germline, CDR1 is SGDLS and CDR2 is YYNGEE. Trimming stripped 0 bases from V and 6 bases from J, with 22 bases between. CDR3 coding DNA: TGTGCCAGCAGCGTAGCATCCGGTGGGTTGGGTCAGCCCAATGAGCAGTTCTTC. This gives the protein CASSVASGGLGQPNEQFF.

This rearrangement joins TRBV4-2 to TRBJ1-6; D is unresolved. The germline gives CDR1 LGHNA, CDR2 YNFKEQ. V gave up 0 bases and J gave up 6 bases, with 9 bases separating them. This CDR3 contains 15 residues. In DNA, the CDR3 is TGTGCCAGCAGCCAAGATGAGGGCCCTAATTCACCCCTCCACTTT. Residues: CASSQDEGPNSPLHF.

This chain joins TRBV7-2 and TRBJ2-7; either TRBD1 or TRBD2 may supply D (6 bases each). Germline CDR1 SGHTA, CDR2 FQGNSA. V was shortened by 5 bases and J by 4 bases, with 12 bases between the two germline ends. This CDR3 has 13 residues. In DNA form, the CDR3 reads TGTGCCAGCAGCCTCGGAGGGGGGTACGAGCAGTACTTC. Translated, it gives CASSLGGGYEQYF.

This clone was seen once. The chain joins TRBV6-5 to TRBJ1-2, with a weak D call TRBD1 (5 bases). This CDR3 comprises 13 residues. V gave up 4 bases and J gave up 8 bases, with 14 bases separating them. CDR1 MNHEY and CDR2 SVGAGI come from the germline V gene. CDR3 DNA sequence: TGTGCCAGCAGTTCCGGGACGGTGGGAGGCTACACCTTC. This translates into CASSSGTVGGYTF.

This clone was recorded once. This CDR3 is CASSLAGTNKQFF. The CDR3 region has the DNA TGTGCCAGCAGTCTAGCCGGGACTAATAAGCAGTTCTTC. The V and J genes are TRBV6-2 or TRBV6-3 and TRBJ2-1, with TRBD2 identical over 7 bases. The CDR3 runs 13 residues. V lost 5 bases to trimming and J lost 11 bases; unmatched junction nucleotides: 9. Germline values: CDR1 MNHEY, CDR2 SVGEGT.

The rearrangement uses TRBV2 and TRBJ2-1; 9 bases line up with TRBD1. The CDR3 sequence is 14 residues long. The J segment lost 7 bases and the V segment lost 7 bases, leaving 8 bases of the junction unmatched. Germline V CDR1 and CDR2: SNHLY, FYNNEI. The CDR3 coding sequence is TGTGCCAGCACCCGGGACAGGGTTACAAATGAGCAGTTCTTC. Its translation: CASTRDRVTNEQFF.

This clone was seen just once. The V and J genes are TRBV7-3 and TRBJ2-7; 9 positions agree with TRBD2. Per germline, CDR1 SGHTA and CDR2 FQGTGA. The J segment lost 0 bases and the V segment lost 5 bases, leaving 11 bases of the junction unmatched. The CDR3 has 17 amino acids. The CDR3: CASSLAPSGDISYEQYF. The CDR3 nucleotides read TGTGCCAGCAGCCTAGCCCCTAGCGGGGACATCTCCTACGAGCAGTACTTC.

The genes are TRBV5-6 and TRBJ2-3, with 9 bases lining up with TRBD2. The CDR3 has 16 amino acids. Germline CDR1 is SGHDT and CDR2 is YYEEEE. V shed 2 bases and J 2 bases; nucleotides not matched to a gene: 6. The CDR3 nucleotides are TGTGCCAGCAGCTTTAGACTAGCGGACACCACAGATACGCAGTATTTT. Its protein is CASSFRLADTTDTQYF.

The V call is TRBV6-2 or TRBV6-3, the J call TRBJ1-2; D is unclear. V was pared by 5 bases and J by 2 bases, with 6 bases between. This CDR3 contains 12 residues. Germline CDR1 and CDR2: MNHEY and SVGEGT. Here the CDR3 reads CASSASNYGYTF. The CDR3 nucleotides are TGTGCCAGCAGTGCATCCAACTATGGCTACACCTTC.

CDR3 nucleotide sequence: TGTGCCAGCAGCGTAGACCTCGGGGTGGACGAGCAGTACTTC. This codes for CASSVDLGVDEQYF. The rearrangement joins TRBV9 to TRBJ2-7; possible D gene TRBD2, 5 bases. CDR1 is SGDLS and CDR2 is YYNGEE in the germline V gene. The V end was cut by 0 bases, the J end by 5 bases, with 12 bases between. CDR3 length equals 14 residues.